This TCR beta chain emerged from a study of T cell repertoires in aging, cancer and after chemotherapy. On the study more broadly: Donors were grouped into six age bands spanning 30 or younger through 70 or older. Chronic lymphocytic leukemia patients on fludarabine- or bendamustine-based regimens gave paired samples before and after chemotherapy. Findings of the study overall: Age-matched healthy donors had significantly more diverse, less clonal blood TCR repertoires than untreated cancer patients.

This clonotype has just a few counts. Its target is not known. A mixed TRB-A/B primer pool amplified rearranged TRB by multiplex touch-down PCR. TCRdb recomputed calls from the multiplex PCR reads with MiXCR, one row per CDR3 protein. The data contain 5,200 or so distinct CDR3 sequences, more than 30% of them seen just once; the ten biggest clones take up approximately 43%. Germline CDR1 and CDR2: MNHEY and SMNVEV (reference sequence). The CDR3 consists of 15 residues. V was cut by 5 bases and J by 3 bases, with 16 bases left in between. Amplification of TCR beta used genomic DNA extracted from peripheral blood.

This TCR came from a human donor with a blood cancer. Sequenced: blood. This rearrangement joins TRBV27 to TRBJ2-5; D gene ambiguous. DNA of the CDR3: TGTGCCAGCAGTAAATACGCTGCCACTGAAGAGACCCAGTACTTC. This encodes CASSKYAATEETQYF.